This T cell receptor beta chain was recorded in a study of blood T cell repertoires in COVID-19 (TCRdb year 2020). As for the study more broadly: The collaborator samples originated in the United States, Italy and Spain and spanned the acute and convalescent phases of COVID-19. The material from the prospective study consisted of cDNA or gDNA derived from T cells, B-cell-depleted T cells, or PBMCs. Deeply sampled blood TCRbeta repertoires from subjects exposed to, actively infected with, or recovered from COVID-19 were included in the dataset. The repertoires were released in a freely available public database intended as a resource for research on the immune response to SARS-CoV-2. Samples were obtained from the ongoing ImmuneRACE study (first 160 participants) and from roughly 1,300 subjects provided by 6 global collaborators. Sample metadata almost always included a de-identified subject ID, COVID-19 status, age in years and sex. Where available, HLA class I and class II types were obtained from metadata supplied by the sample provider rather than from assay-based typing. Here is what the overall study found, with its caveats: Clinical and demographic metadata were provided uncurated, with the amount varying by source and participant.

Collaborating institutions collected whole blood in K2EDTA tubes following their own protocols. For TCRbeta analysis, collaborators shipped samples as frozen whole blood, isolated PBMCs, or DNA extracted from either of those sample types. Of note for this clone: This clone's antigen is unknown. No base-level quality is on record; no much larger clone is a single base apart.

For CDR1 and CDR2, the germline V gene lists SGHRS and YFSETQ. V is shortened by 2 bases, J by 4 bases, and the region joining them spans 15 bases. Measured from the cysteine to the phenylalanine, the CDR3 is 15 residues long. The CDR3 DNA has 45 bases and is translated from base 1. TCRbeta CDR3 regions were amplified from genomic DNA using the immunoSEQ Assay, a bias-controlled multiplex PCR. The original pipeline was this. Nucleated cell counts per sample were estimated from amplification of reference gene primers within the assay. To quantify the absolute abundance of each unique TCRbeta CDR3 rearrangement, sequence reads were collapsed and filtered. Productive Simpson clonality was computed per sample as the square root of Simpson's diversity index over productive rearrangements. TCRdb carries this immuneACCESS record with in-frame sequences only. Its versions omit some clonotypes, under half of them owing to an unresolved V gene in the studies checked, with the rest unexplained. The V and J calls and clone size come from that table; D and trimming were worked out from the DNA. The sample contains under 80,000 clones, around 77% of them found a single time. The top ten hold about a tenth of the sample.

The source material was peripheral blood. The source is a human donor in a cohort sampled during active COVID-19. The sequence links TRBV5-1 to TRBJ2-5; tentative D gene TRBD2, with 6 bases matching. In nucleotide form, the sequence is TGCGCCAGCAGCTTCCTCGACGGAGCGGGAGAGACCCAGTACTTC. Its product reads: CASSFLDGAGETQYF. The reference TRBV5-1 and TRBJ2-5 proteins fill in what lies around the CDR3, so the full variable domain reads KAGVTQTPRYLIKTRGQQVTLSCSPISGHRSVSWYQQTPGQGLQFLFEYFSETQRNKGNFPGRFSGRQFSNSRSEMNVSTLELGDSALYLCASSFLDGAGETQYFGPGTRLLVL.